Below are 29 T cell receptor beta chains sequenced from a single sample in a study of glioma-infiltrating T cells. Using RNA template, CDR3s of TCR alpha and beta were amplified with iRepertoire arm-PCR. TCRdb passed the multiplex PCR reads through MiXCR, listing each CDR3 protein once. The table shows tens of thousands of distinct CDR3 sequences, with about 23% occurring only once. Sequenced: glioma tissue, nonneoplastic brain tissue, or PBMCs (not recorded which). Every receptor here comes from a human donor with low-grade glioma or glioblastoma, undergoing nonglioma brain surgery, or in good health (not recorded which).

By sample fraction, this clonotype is medium-sized. The rearrangement uses TRBV27 and TRBJ2-5; TRBD1 or TRBD2 may be the D gene (5 bases each). Germline assignment: CDR1 MNHEY and CDR2 SMNVEV (reference sequence). The CDR3 is 11 residues long. Trimming cost V 4 bases and J 7 bases, with 7 bases left between them. The CDR3 region is CASSWGSTQYF. The CDR3 nucleotides read TGTGCCAGCAGTTGGGGGTCGACCCAGTACTTC.

This clonotype showed up many times. The gene calls are TRBV27 and TRBJ1-2; D possibly corresponds to TRBD1 (5 bases). Trimming shortened V by 6 bases and J by 4 bases, and 12 bases separated the two germline ends. This CDR3 has 13 residues. In germline, CDR1 is MNHEY, CDR2 SMNVEV (reference sequence). Here the CDR3 DNA reads TGTGCCAGCAGGGGGGAGACCCTCTATGGCTACACCTTC. It is translated as CASRGETLYGYTF.

Many counts were recorded for this clonotype. The V and J genes are TRBV6-4 and TRBJ1-1; no definite D call. Germline V gives CDR1 MRHNA, CDR2 SNTAGT. V was trimmed by 0 bases and J by 8 bases, leaving 13 bases between them. The CDR3 length is 14 residues. The CDR3 loop is CASSDSRAGREAFF. In nucleotides, the CDR3 is TGTGCCAGCAGTGACTCGAGGGCAGGCAGGGAAGCTTTCTTT.

Concerning this clonotype: This may be a read error, as it is one base from a much larger clone. This chain joins TRBV3-1 and TRBJ2-7; the D is unclear. This CDR3 has 12 residues. V was pared by 8 bases and J by 6 bases, with 14 bases between. Germline V gene sequence: CDR1 LGHDT, CDR2 YNNKEL (reference sequence). In nucleotides, the CDR3 is TGTGCCAGCCCAGCCCTACGTGGCGAGCAGTACTTC. It codes for CASPALRGEQYF.

With regard to this clonotype: A read error is possible here, since a much larger clone lies one base away. This chain uses TRBV18 with TRBJ2-7; a possible D gene is TRBD2 (5 bases). With 2 bases removed from V and 4 bases from J, the gap between germline ends came to 12 bases. Germline V gene sequence: CDR1 KGHSH, CDR2 LQKENI. The CDR3 length is 14 residues. The CDR3 DNA reads as TGTGCCAGCTCACCAGCCCACGGGGTATACGAGCAGTACTTC. Protein: CASSPAHGVYEQYF.

This clonotype appeared a few times. The V and J genes are TRBV7-2 and TRBJ2-1; 8 positions agree with TRBD1. Germline V gives CDR1 SGHTA, CDR2 FQGNSA. The CDR3 sequence is 17 residues long. V lost 0 bases, J lost 7 bases, and 11 bases stayed unmatched. The CDR3 DNA follows: TGTGCCAGCAGCTTAGCGCCGGGCAGGGGGCGCGGTAATGAGCAGTTCTTC. As protein: CASSLAPGRGRGNEQFF.

In this sample, this clonotype turned up many times. The DNA for the CDR3 is TGTGCCAGCAGGGACCACGGGACAGAGGGCAATCAGCCCCAGCATTTT. Translating gives CASRDHGTEGNQPQHF. The chain couples TRBV6-1 to TRBJ1-5, with 7 positions matching TRBD1. The germline CDR1 and CDR2 sequences are MNHNS and SASEGT. This CDR3 region has 16 residues. V gave up 6 bases and J gave up 2 bases; unmatched junction bases: 10.

This clonotype has at least ten counts. CDR3 residues: CASSYRQGTYEQYF. The CDR3 DNA reads as TGTGCCAGCAGTTACAGGCAGGGGACCTACGAGCAGTACTTC. The rearrangement joins TRBV6-6 to TRBJ2-7, with a weak D call TRBD1 (6 bases). This CDR3 region has 14 residues. Trimming removed 2 bases at V and 2 bases at J, with 10 bases between. Germline CDR1 MNHNY, CDR2 SVGAGI (reference sequence).

This clonotype appeared many times. The genes are TRBV4-1 and TRBJ1-2, with a possible D match to TRBD1 (6 bases). Looked up from germline, CDR1 is MGHRA and CDR2 is YSYEKL. Trimming left V 4 bases short and J 8 bases short, with 29 bases between. The CDR3 is 18 residues long. The CDR3: CASSPTTFDRRVNPGYTF. The CDR3 region has the DNA TGCGCCAGCAGCCCGACCACCTTTGACAGGAGAGTTAACCCCGGCTACACCTTC.

This clonotype was observed at least ten times. The V gene is TRBV5-1, the J gene TRBJ1-1; D remains ambiguous. Germline V gives CDR1 SGHRS, CDR2 YFSETQ. The V end was cut by 0 bases, the J end by 2 bases, with 5 bases between. The CDR3 covers 13 residues. The CDR3 DNA is TGCGCCAGCAGCTTGGTAGTTAACACTGAAGCTTTCTTT. Protein: CASSLVVNTEAFF.

A remark on this clonotype: Given a much more abundant clone one base away, this may be a read error. V gene TRBV18 combines with J gene TRBJ2-2, with 9 bases fitting TRBD2. Germline trimming cut 6 bases from V and 0 bases from J; bases unmatched to any gene: 2. The CDR3 is 15 residues long. Germline V gives CDR1 KGHSH, CDR2 LQKENI. The CDR3 is CASSGLATNTGELFF. The CDR3, as DNA: TGTGCCAGCTCCGGACTAGCGACGAACACCGGGGAGCTGTTTTTT.

As to this clonotype: Its ends do not fully match the called genes, so a read error is possible. The rearrangement uses TRBV19 and TRBJ1-2, with 7 positions matching TRBD1. The length of the CDR3 is 13 residues. CDR1 is LNHDA, CDR2 SQIVND, per germline (reference sequence). The CDR3 region is CASRDRTKYGYTF. CDR3 nucleotide sequence: TGTGCCAGCCGGGACAGAACTAAATATGGCTACACCTTC. The entire variable domain, with the rest obtained from reference TRBV19 and TRBJ1-2, is as follows: DGGITQSPKYLFRKEGQNVTLSCEQNLNHDAMYWYRQDPGQGLRLIYYSQIVNDFQKGDIAEGYSVSREKKESFPLTVTSAQKNPTAFYLCASRDRTKYGYTFGSGTRLTVV.

This clonotype was counted at least ten times. The V call is TRBV6-1, the J call TRBJ1-1; D call uncertain. The CDR3 runs 14 residues. Deletions cut 5 bases from V and 4 bases from J, with 14 bases between. Germline loops: CDR1 MNHNS, CDR2 SASEGT. The DNA of the CDR3 is TGTGCCAGCAGTCCCCAGGTTTGGGTCACTGAAGCTTTCTTT. It encodes CASSPQVWVTEAFF.

This clonotype came up a few times. The chain employs TRBV5-1 and TRBJ2-1, with 12 bases aligning to TRBD2. The V segment lost 4 bases and the J segment 6 bases; nucleotides outside the gene matches: 5. Germline V gene data show CDR1 as SGHRS and CDR2 as YFSETQ. The CDR3 runs 15 residues. CDR3 loop: CASSPSGGVSNEQFF. The CDR3 DNA reads as TGCGCCAGCAGCCCTAGCGGGGGGGTGAGCAATGAGCAGTTCTTC.

The table lists this clonotype with many counts. The J gene is TRBJ2-7, the V gene TRBV2; D is ambiguous. Germline CDR1 SNHLY, CDR2 FYNNEI. CDR3 length: 14 amino acids. The V end lost 3 bases, the J end lost 1 base, and 10 bases lay between the germline ends. CDR3 region: CASSEMGSSYEQYF. The CDR3 nucleotides read TGTGCCAGCAGTGAGATGGGGTCGTCCTACGAGCAGTACTTC. Supplemented by reference TRBV2 and TRBJ2-7, the full variable domain reads EPEVTQTPSHQVTQMGQEVILRCVPISNHLYFYWYRQILGQKVEFLVSFYNNEISEKSEIFDDQFSVERPDGSNFTLKIRSTKLEDSAMYFCASSEMGSSYEQYFGPGTRLTVT.

This clonotype was counted ten times or more. The chain couples TRBV6-6 to TRBJ2-1; D ambiguous. The CDR3 is 15 residues long. With 2 bases removed from V and 5 bases from J, the gap between germline ends came to 13 bases. Germline V gene lookup returns CDR1 MNHNY and CDR2 SVGAGI (reference sequence). CDR3 sequence (DNA): TGTGCCAGCAGTTACCAGGCACGACTTCACAATGAGCAGTTCTTC. Residues: CASSYQARLHNEQFF.

The genes are TRBV10-3 and TRBJ2-7; 12 positions agree with TRBD1. J was trimmed by 6 bases and V by 3 bases; bases with no gene match: 6. Germline values: CDR1 ENHRY, CDR2 SYGVKD. This CDR3 has 15 residues. The DNA for the CDR3 is TGTGCCATCAGTGACCCCGGGACAGGGGGCGGCGAGCAGTACTTC. This encodes CAISDPGTGGGEQYF.

The rearrangement joins TRBV20-1 to TRBJ1-2; TRBD1 might be the D (6 bases). CDR3 size: 13 residues. In germline, CDR1 is DFQATT, CDR2 SNEGSKA (reference sequence). The germline V and J ends were trimmed by 0 bases and 6 bases, with 11 bases remaining between them. The CDR3 DNA is TGCAGTGCTAGAGATCGGGGGCTTAATGGCTACACCTTC. Translated, it gives CSARDRGLNGYTF.

This clonotype was detected many times. This chain uses TRBV6-1 with TRBJ2-1, with no clear D. Germline V gives CDR1 MNHNS, CDR2 SASEGT. The ends were cut back, 6 bases at V and 11 bases at J, with 14 bases in the middle. There are 12 residues in the CDR3. CDR3 DNA sequence: TGTGCCAGCAGCTCGGACCCGCGGAAGCAGTTCTTC. This encodes CASSSDPRKQFF.

This clonotype was recorded at least ten times. The genes are TRBV7-8 and TRBJ1-2; D is undetermined. The CDR3 loop spans 14 amino acids. Trimming removed 1 base from V and 8 bases from J, with 14 bases in between. Germline values: CDR1 SGHVS, CDR2 FQNEAQ. As DNA, the CDR3 is TGTGCCAGCAGCTTAGGGGAAATTGGGATGGGCTACACCTTC. This encodes CASSLGEIGMGYTF.

The chain couples TRBV25-1 to TRBJ2-1, with a weak D call TRBD2 (7 bases). The germline V gene has CDR1 MGHDK and CDR2 SYGVNS. Trimming left V 6 bases short and J 4 bases short, with 16 bases between. This CDR3 comprises 15 residues. CDR3 nucleotides: TGTGCCAGCAGCTGGACTAGGGGGGGATACAATGAGCAGTTCTTC. Protein sequence: CASSWTRGGYNEQFF. Together with reference TRBV25-1 and TRBJ2-1, the CDR3 gives the full variable domain: EADIYQTPRYLVIGTGKKITLECSQTMGHDKMYWYQQDPGMELHLIHYSYGVNSTEKGDLSSESTVSRIRTEHFPLTLESARPSHTSQYLCASSWTRGGYNEQFFGPGTRLTVL.

V gene TRBV5-1 combines with J gene TRBJ2-5; 7 bases line up with TRBD1. This CDR3 comprises 15 residues. The trim removed 4 bases at V and 1 base at J, leaving 7 bases unmatched. Germline CDR1 is SGHRS and CDR2 is YFSETQ. The CDR3 nucleotides are TGCGCCAGCAGCGGAATACAGGGGAGCCAAGAGACCCAGTACTTC. Amino acid sequence: CASSGIQGSQETQYF.

In this sample, this clonotype turned up many times. The V and J genes are TRBV7-2 and TRBJ1-6; possible D gene TRBD1, 5 bases. From germline, CDR1 is SGHTA and CDR2 FQGNSA. The CDR3 runs to 14 residues. V was clipped by 2 bases and J by 10 bases, with 12 bases between them. The CDR3 spells CASSLIGERSPLHF. The DNA of the CDR3 is TGTGCCAGCAGCTTAATAGGGGAAAGGTCACCCCTCCACTTT.

This clonotype has at least ten counts. The V call is TRBV14, the J call TRBJ2-7, with 8 bases that match TRBD1. This CDR3 spans 14 amino acids. Germline V gene data show CDR1 as SGHDN and CDR2 as FVKESK. V was clipped by 4 bases and J by 2 bases; unmatched bases: 4. CDR3 sequence (DNA): TGTGCCAGCAGCCGACAGGGGACCGCCTACGAGCAGTACTTC. It encodes CASSRQGTAYEQYF.

This clonotype was recorded many times. This chain uses TRBV20-1 with TRBJ2-2; 7 bases map to TRBD1. Trimming took 6 bases from V and 1 from J; bases not matched to a gene: 5. This CDR3 has 14 amino acids. Germline V gene sequence: CDR1 DFQATT, CDR2 SNEGSKA (reference sequence). The CDR3 here is CSAKSGGNTGELFF. CDR3 in DNA: TGCAGTGCAAAATCAGGGGGGAACACCGGGGAGCTGTTTTTT.

On this clonotype: The junction and the germline gene differ at one end; a read error may be behind it. The V and J genes are TRBV5-1 and TRBJ2-7; 9 bases match TRBD2. There are 16 residues in the CDR3. CDR1 and CDR2 (germline): SGHRS, YFSETQ. In DNA, the CDR3 is TGCGCCAGCAGCCTTCTAGCGGGAAGAGGCTCCTACGAGCGGTACTTC. Translating it yields CASSLLAGRGSYERYF.

A few counts support this clonotype. V is TRBV18 and J is TRBJ1-5, with D hard to call. The germline V gene encodes CDR1 KGHSH and CDR2 LQKENI. The CDR3 has 15 amino acids. The V gene lost 3 bases and the J gene lost 7 bases, with 16 bases spanning the gap. CDR3 loop: CASSPGISGGQPQHF. CDR3 in DNA: TGTGCCAGCTCACCGGGCATCTCCGGCGGGCAGCCCCAGCATTTT.

Note on this clonotype: A read error may explain this, as a much larger clone is one base away. CDR3 sequence: CASSLGGRTYEQCF. The CDR3 DNA sequence: TGCGCCAGCAGCTTGGGGGGGAGAACCTACGAGCAGTGCTTC. The chain joins TRBV5-1 to TRBJ2-7; the D gene could be TRBD1 or TRBD2 (5 bases each). Germline values: CDR1 SGHRS, CDR2 YFSETQ. This CDR3 is built from 14 residues.

This clonotype showed up just a few times. The chain uses TRBV5-1 and TRBJ1-5; 10 nucleotides match TRBD1. V lost 5 bases to trimming and J lost 2 bases; unmatched junction nucleotides: 4. The CDR3 spans 15 residues. The germline V gene encodes CDR1 SGHRS and CDR2 YFSETQ. In nucleotides, the CDR3 is TGCGCCAGCAGTTCCGGGACAGGGGGCAATCAGCCCCAGCATTTT. Protein product: CASSSGTGGNQPQHF. Drawing the rest from reference TRBV5-1 and TRBJ1-5, the complete variable domain is KAGVTQTPRYLIKTRGQQVTLSCSPISGHRSVSWYQQTPGQGLQFLFEYFSETQRNKGNFPGRFSGRQFSNSRSEMNVSTLELGDSALYLCASSSGTGGNQPQHFGDGTRLSIL.